This entry lists 23 T cell receptor beta chains sequenced from one sample in a study of vaccination effects on CD4 cells after COVID-19. Some clones are missing from TCRdb's copy, which holds only in-frame ones; the method was immunoSEQ multiplex PCR. Among about 54,000 clones listed, 80% were seen once. The antigens for these receptors are not known. Prior to sequencing, the ViraFEST assay stimulated PBMC with viral peptide pools, which expanded the antigen-specific CD4+ T cells. Following culture for 9 to 11 days, CD4+ T cells were isolated. This specimen was CD4+ T cells from PBMCs cultured with HCoV-229E spike peptides, taken before COVID-19 vaccination. These receptors were collected from a human donor who received a COVID-19 vaccine.

This chain joins TRBV14 and TRBJ1-6; 7 nucleotides agree with TRBD1. Losses at the gene ends were 1 base for V and 4 bases for J; bases not matched to a gene: 7. The V gene's germline CDR1 is SGHDN and CDR2 FVKESK. This CDR3 is built from 17 residues. The CDR3 bases are TGTGCCAGCAGCCAAGCAAGGGGGCGCAAATATAATTCACCCCTCCACTTT. This encodes CASSQARGRKYNSPLHF.

The V gene is TRBV10-3, the J gene TRBJ1-1, with TRBD1 identical over 7 bases. CDR3 size: 14 residues. V gave up 11 bases and J gave up 7 bases; unmatched junction bases: 16. Germline V gene data show CDR1 as ENHRY and CDR2 as SYGVKD. CDR3 in amino acids: CAAGDMNRGHEAFF. Here the CDR3 DNA reads TGTGCCGCCGGGGACATGAACAGGGGACATGAAGCTTTCTTT.

The chain is built from TRBV6-5 and TRBJ2-1; D is possibly TRBD1 (5 bases). Looked up from germline, CDR1 is MNHEY and CDR2 is SVGAGI. The germline V and J ends were trimmed by 9 bases and 8 bases, with 14 bases remaining between them. This CDR3 is 12 amino acids long. The CDR3 DNA is TGTGCCAGTAATAGGGGTCGCGATGAGCAGTTCTTC. It codes for CASNRGRDEQFF.

CDR3 DNA sequence: TGTGCCAGCAGCCCCGGGCAGGGGGCTCCGAACACCGGGGAGCTGTTTTTT. Its protein is CASSPGQGAPNTGELFF. The chain uses TRBV11-3 and TRBJ2-2; 8 bases agree with TRBD1. The trim removed 5 bases at V and 0 bases at J, leaving 8 bases unmatched. This CDR3 region has 17 residues. The germline V gene has CDR1 SGHNT and CDR2 YENEEA.

V is TRBV30 and J is TRBJ1-4; tentative D call: TRBD1 (6 bases). V was pared by 8 bases and J by 4 bases, with 11 bases between. CDR3 length: 12 amino acids. The germline V gene encodes CDR1 GTSNPN and CDR2 SVGIG (reference sequence). In DNA form, the CDR3 reads TGTGCCCGCGGGGGGCGTAATGAAAAACTGTTTTTT. Translation: CARGGRNEKLFF.

The J gene is TRBJ2-5, the V gene TRBV5-1; maybe TRBD1 (9 bases). The CDR3 has 15 amino acids. Germline values: CDR1 SGHRS, CDR2 YFSETQ. V was clipped by 4 bases and J by 5 bases, with 18 bases between them. This CDR3 reads CASSIKRGTGETQYF. The DNA of the CDR3 is TGCGCCAGCAGCATCAAGCGGGGGACAGGGGAGACCCAGTACTTC.

V usage is TRBV27 and J usage is TRBJ1-4; D uncertain. This CDR3 has 15 residues. V shed 2 bases and J shed 7 bases, with 14 bases lying between them. Germline values: CDR1 MNHEY, CDR2 SMNVEV (reference sequence). CDR3 coding DNA: TGTGCCAGCAGTTTAATTCTGGGGAGGACTGAAAAACTGTTTTTT. It is translated as CASSLILGRTEKLFF.

The rearrangement joins TRBV2 to TRBJ2-5, with 8 bases matching TRBD2. This CDR3 comprises 17 residues. Germline V gives CDR1 SNHLY, CDR2 FYNNEI. Trimming cost V 5 bases and J 5 bases; bases outside gene matches: 16. CDR3 sequence (DNA): TGTGCCAGCAGTCAGACCCCCCCGGGGGGGGTAGGGGAGACCCAGTACTTC. Translating it yields CASSQTPPGGVGETQYF.

This rearrangement joins TRBV2 to TRBJ2-5, with 9 bases fitting TRBD1. Germline V CDR1 and CDR2: SNHLY, FYNNEI. This CDR3 is built from 14 residues. V dropped 3 bases and J dropped 5; count of bases not matched to a gene: 4. CDR3 region: CASSEDRGGETQYF. For the CDR3, the DNA is TGTGCCAGCAGTGAGGACAGGGGCGGGGAGACCCAGTACTTC. The whole variable domain, filled in from reference TRBV2 and TRBJ2-5, reads EPEVTQTPSHQVTQMGQEVILRCVPISNHLYFYWYRQILGQKVEFLVSFYNNEISEKSEIFDDQFSVERPDGSNFTLKIRSTKLEDSAMYFCASSEDRGGETQYFGPGTRLLVL.

The chain has TRBV11-2 and TRBJ2-7; 9 nucleotides align to TRBD1. The junction had 8 bases not matched to a gene; V was cut back by 5 bases and J by 3 bases. This CDR3 spans 15 amino acids. Germline assignment: CDR1 SGHAT and CDR2 FQNNGV. CDR3 amino acids: CASSRTTGQGYEQYV. The CDR3, as DNA: TGTGCCAGCAGCAGAACGACGGGACAGGGCTACGAGCAGTACGTC.

This clone was recorded a few times. V usage is TRBV5-8 and J usage is TRBJ2-3; 8 bases are shared with TRBD2. The V gene's germline CDR1 is SGHTS and CDR2 YDEGEE. This CDR3 region has 17 residues. V shed 7 bases and J 6 bases; nucleotides not matched to a gene: 19. This CDR3 is CASPGLAINVATDTQYF. The CDR3 DNA sequence: TGTGCCAGCCCTGGACTAGCAATAAACGTGGCAACGGATACGCAGTATTTT.

The chain couples TRBV6-1 to TRBJ2-2; D unclear. Deletions cut 7 bases from V and 0 bases from J, with 6 bases between. CDR3 length equals 13 residues. The germline gives CDR1 MNHNS, CDR2 SASEGT. The CDR3 sequence is CASIVPNTGELFF. The CDR3 DNA is TGTGCCAGCATTGTACCGAACACCGGGGAGCTGTTTTTT.

The chain joins TRBV7-2 to TRBJ2-3; D assignment may be TRBD1 or TRBD2 (5 bases each). The CDR3 runs to 15 residues. Trimming cost V 2 bases and J 4 bases, with 13 bases left between them. Germline lookup yields CDR1 SGHTA and CDR2 FQGNSA. The DNA for the CDR3 is TGTGCCAGCAGCTTATTAGGGGCCGGGGCAGATACGCAGTATTTT. As protein: CASSLLGAGADTQYF.

The chain uses TRBV19 and TRBJ2-2, with D perhaps given as TRBD1 or TRBD2 (5 bases each). The CDR3 extends over 14 amino acids. The V gene lost 6 bases and the J gene lost 8 bases, with 16 bases spanning the gap. The germline V gene encodes CDR1 LNHDA and CDR2 SQIVND (reference sequence). CDR3 region: CASRGLRGVGELFF. The CDR3 DNA reads as TGTGCCAGTAGAGGACTGCGAGGGGTAGGGGAGCTGTTTTTT.

CDR3 region: CASSHLTGERDYGYTF. CDR3 nucleotides: TGCGCCAGCAGCCATCTCACAGGGGAAAGGGACTATGGCTACACCTTC. The chain has TRBV4-1 and TRBJ1-2, with 7 bases that match TRBD1. Germline trimming cut 3 bases from V and 3 bases from J; bases unmatched to any gene: 10. The length of the CDR3 is 16 residues. Germline loops: CDR1 MGHRA, CDR2 YSYEKL.

The gene calls are TRBV19 and TRBJ2-2; either TRBD1 or TRBD2 may supply D (6 bases each). Trimming left V 1 base short and J 4 bases short, with 10 bases between. This CDR3 region has 15 residues. Germline lookup yields CDR1 LNHDA and CDR2 SQIVND (reference sequence). The CDR3 loop is CASSIGGGLTGELFF. CDR3 DNA sequence: TGTGCCAGTAGTATAGGAGGGGGACTCACCGGGGAGCTGTTTTTT. Full variable domain (remainder filled in from reference TRBV19 and TRBJ2-2): DGGITQSPKYLFRKEGQNVTLSCEQNLNHDAMYWYRQDPGQGLRLIYYSQIVNDFQKGDIAEGYSVSREKKESFPLTVTSAQKNPTAFYLCASSIGGGLTGELFFGEGSRLTVL.

This clone showed up just a few times. The chain joins TRBV20-1 to TRBJ2-2; D is uncertain. V was trimmed by 3 bases and J by 0 bases, leaving 8 bases between them. The CDR3 consists of 14 residues. Looked up from germline, CDR1 is DFQATT and CDR2 is SNEGSKA (reference sequence). The CDR3 protein is CSASSPSNTGELFF. The CDR3 nucleotides are TGCAGTGCTAGTAGTCCGTCGAACACCGGGGAGCTGTTTTTT.

This sequence joins TRBV15 and TRBJ2-5; D is undetermined. Germline V gene sequence: CDR1 LNHNV, CDR2 YYDKDF (reference sequence). V gave up 3 bases and J gave up 5 bases, with 4 bases separating them. CDR3 length: 11 residues. The CDR3: CATSSLETQYF. CDR3 sequence (DNA): TGTGCCACCAGCAGTCTCGAGACCCAGTACTTC.

The chain is built from TRBV30 and TRBJ2-7; D is possibly TRBD2 (7 bases). This CDR3 region has 16 residues. Germline CDR1 and CDR2: GTSNPN and SVGIG (reference sequence). Trimming removed 0 bases from V and 2 bases from J, with 17 bases in between. In nucleotides, the CDR3 is TGTGCCTGGAGTGTACGGGTGCGGGGGCCAACCTACGAGCAGTACGTC. Residues: CAWSVRVRGPTYEQYV.

The chain has TRBV19 and TRBJ2-2; 8 bases agree with TRBD2. V shed 3 bases, J shed 5 bases, and the junction held 14 bases outside the gene matches. Germline V gene sequence: CDR1 LNHDA, CDR2 SQIVND (reference sequence). The CDR3 sequence is 18 residues long. The CDR3 loop reads CASSIFSPGGRGTGELFF. CDR3 bases: TGTGCCAGTAGTATTTTTTCCCCGGGGGGGCGAGGAACCGGGGAGCTGTTTTTT.

This clone has only a few counts. The chain recombines TRBV29-1 with TRBJ2-1, with TRBD2 matching over 7 bases. Germline CDR1 SQVTM, CDR2 ANQGSEA. Trimming took 3 bases from V and 3 from J; bases not matched to a gene: 8. CDR3 length equals 15 residues. In DNA form, the CDR3 reads TGCAGCGTTGAGGGGAGCGGGGCCCTCTACAATGAGCAGTTCTTC. Protein sequence: CSVEGSGALYNEQFF.

The chain combines TRBV5-1 with TRBJ2-5; 11 bases are a match to TRBD2. Trimming cost V 0 bases and J 5 bases; bases outside gene matches: 6. There are 16 residues in the CDR3. Germline V lookup: CDR1 SGHRS, CDR2 YFSETQ. DNA for the CDR3: TGCGCCAGCAGCTTGGTTAGCGGGGGGGCCTTTGAGACCCAGTACTTC. As protein: CASSLVSGGAFETQYF.

This chain joins TRBV5-6 and TRBJ1-1; 9 bases map to TRBD1. Unmatched junction bases numbered 9, after V lost 4 bases and J lost 5 bases. This CDR3 region has 15 residues. Germline V CDR1 and CDR2: SGHDT, YYEEEE. The DNA of the CDR3 is TGTGCCAGCAGCAACTCCGGGACAGGGTGGACTGAAGCTTTCTTT. It encodes CASSNSGTGWTEAFF.